This is a list of T cell receptor beta chains from one sample in a study of cytomegalovirus exposure and HLA in healthy donors. Clones were sequenced by immunoSEQ multiplex PCR, and TCRdb holds only the in-frame ones, with some missing. The table lists roughly 97,000 clones, over 60% of them singletons. Sequenced sample: PBMCs. The receptor set was obtained from a man aged 60 to 69 in good health and CMV-seropositive. Each CDR3 is given with its conserved first and last residue. The order of the fields is V gene, clone size, D gene, J gene, CDR3 length, CDR3 protein, CDR3 DNA. The D gene is left open where the match is weak. A row's size may be missing; if present it is once, few, many or a size class.

TRBV10-3	NA	NA	TRBJ2-7	12	CAISETDYEQYF	TGTGCCATCAGTGAGACAGACTACGAGCAGTACTTC
TRBV9	NA	TRBD2	TRBJ2-3	16	CASSGGTSGGTDTQYF	TGTGCCAGCAGCGGTGGCACTAGCGGGGGAACAGATACGCAGTATTTT
TRBV28	few	TRBD1	TRBJ2-7	18	CASSRRDRGLMARYEQYF	TGTGCCAGCAGCCGCCGGGACAGGGGCTTAATGGCCCGCTACGAGCAGTACTTC
TRBV6-1	few	NA	TRBJ1-5	12	CASRSSNQPQHF	TGTGCCAGCAGGAGTAGCAATCAGCCCCAGCATTTT
TRBV14	NA	NA	TRBJ1-1	14	CASSQRLQGSEAFF	TGTGCCAGCAGCCAACGTCTCCAGGGTTCCGAAGCTTTCTTT
TRBV9	NA	NA	TRBJ1-2	13	CASSVVQDYGYTF	TGTGCCAGCAGCGTAGTACAGGACTATGGCTACACCTTC
TRBV15	NA	NA	TRBJ2-3	15	CATSRDETVAGTQYF	TGTGCCACCAGCAGAGATGAGACGGTTGCGGGAACGCAGTATTTT
TRBV5-1	NA	TRBD1	TRBJ2-7	17	CASSENSPGQGDYEQYF	TGCGCCAGCAGCGAAAACTCTCCGGGACAGGGGGACTACGAGCAGTACTTC
TRBV5-1	NA	NA	TRBJ1-4	17	CASSLVPQALKIEKLFF	TGCGCCAGCAGCTTGGTACCACAGGCCTTAAAAATCGAAAAACTGTTTTTT
TRBV6-4	few	NA	TRBJ1-6	14	CASSTGYANSPLHF	TGTGCCAGCAGTACAGGGTACGCTAATTCACCCCTCCACTTT
TRBV6-5	NA	NA	TRBJ2-7	11	CASSYISEQYF	TGTGCCAGCAGTTACATCTCCGAGCAGTACTTC
TRBV6-1	once	NA	TRBJ1-3	14	CASTDPNSGNTIYF	TGTGCCAGCACTGACCCAAACTCTGGAAACACCATATATTTT
TRBV6-1	NA	NA	TRBJ1-5	13	CASSEQRDPPQHF	TGTGCCAGCAGTGAACAGAGGGATCCGCCCCAGCATTTT
TRBV19	NA	NA	TRBJ2-1	13	CASSIGTFNEQFF	TGTGCCAGTAGTATCGGGACTTTCAATGAGCAGTTCTTC
TRBV4-3	few	TRBD1	TRBJ1-1	14	CASSPQTGFNEAFF	TGCGCCAGCAGCCCACAGACAGGGTTTAATGAAGCTTTCTTT
TRBV9	NA	TRBD2	TRBJ2-1	15	CASSTTSGAFNEQFF	TGTGCCAGCAGCACCACTAGCGGGGCCTTCAATGAGCAGTTCTTC
TRBV4-1	few	TRBD2	TRBJ2-7	15	CASSQDGRDPYEQYF	TGCGCCAGCAGCCAAGATGGGAGGGATCCCTACGAGCAGTACTTC
TRBV19	NA	NA	TRBJ1-4	13	CASSIKTDEKLFF	TGTGCCAGTAGTATCAAGACAGACGAAAAACTGTTTTTT
TRBV18	NA	NA	TRBJ1-2	13	CASSPDGLVGYTF	TGTGCCAGCTCACCAGACGGACTTGTTGGCTACACCTTC
TRBV18	NA	TRBD1	TRBJ1-4	15	CASSETGTGNEKLFF	TGTGCCAGCTCGGAGACCGGGACAGGGAATGAAAAACTGTTTTTT
TRBV7-9	NA	TRBD1	TRBJ2-1	15	CASSGGQGSYNEQFF	TGTGCCAGCAGCGGAGGACAGGGCAGTTACAATGAGCAGTTCTTC
TRBV28	NA	NA	TRBJ2-7	16	CASSLKTRDTSYEQYF	TGTGCCAGCAGTTTAAAGACCCGGGACACCTCCTACGAGCAGTACTTC
TRBV7-3	NA	NA	TRBJ2-2	13	CASNQGSTGELFF	TGTGCCAGCAATCAGGGGAGCACCGGGGAGCTGTTTTTT
TRBV2	few	NA	TRBJ1-2	10	CASSANGYTF	TGTGCCAGCAGTGCTAATGGCTACACCTTC
TRBV25-1	NA	NA	TRBJ2-5	10	CASPLGAQYF	TGTGCCAGCCCTTTAGGGGCCCAGTACTTC